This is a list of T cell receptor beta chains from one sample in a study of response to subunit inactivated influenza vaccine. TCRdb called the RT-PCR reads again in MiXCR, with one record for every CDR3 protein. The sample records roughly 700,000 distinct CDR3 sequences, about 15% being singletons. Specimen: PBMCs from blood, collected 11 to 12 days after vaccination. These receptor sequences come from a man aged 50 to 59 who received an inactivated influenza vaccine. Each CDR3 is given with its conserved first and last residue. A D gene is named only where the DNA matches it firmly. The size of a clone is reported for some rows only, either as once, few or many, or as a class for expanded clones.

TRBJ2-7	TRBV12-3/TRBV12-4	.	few	TGTGCCAGCAGTTGGCAGGGCTACGAGCAGTACTTC	CASSWQGYEQYF
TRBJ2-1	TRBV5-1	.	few	TGCGCCAGCAGCTTGATCGTGGGGGATGAGCAGTTCTTC	CASSLIVGDEQFF
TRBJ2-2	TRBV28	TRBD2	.	TGTGCCACCTGTAAGGGACTAGCGAACACCGGGGAGCTGTTTTTT	CATCKGLANTGELFF
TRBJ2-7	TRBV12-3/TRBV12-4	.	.	TGTGCCCCCAGCCCGAGGTACTTC	CAPSPRYF
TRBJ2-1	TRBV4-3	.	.	TGCGCCAGCAGCCAAGATCGGCCTAGCTACAATGAGCAGTTCTTC	CASSQDRPSYNEQFF
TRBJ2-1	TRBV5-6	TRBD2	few	TGTGCCAGCAGCCTTCCACTAGCGACTTACAATGAGCAGTTCTTC	CASSLPLATYNEQFF
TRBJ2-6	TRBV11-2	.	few	TGTGCCAGCCTCCTGTGGGCGACAGGGGCCAACGTCCTGACTTTC	CASLLWATGANVLTF
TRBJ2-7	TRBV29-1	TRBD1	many	TGCAGCGTTGGGGACAGAGACTCCTACGAGCAGTACTTC	CSVGDRDSYEQYF
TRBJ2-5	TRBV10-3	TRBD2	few	TGTGCCATCAGTTTAGCGGGAGGGCCTGAGACCCAGTACTTC	CAISLAGGPETQYF
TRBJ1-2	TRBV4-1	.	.	TGCGCCAGCAGCTCCTGGGAGAAGAACTATGGCTACACCTTC	CASSSWEKNYGYTF
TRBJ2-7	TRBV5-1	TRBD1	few	TGCGCCAGCAGCTCCGGGACAGGTAGAACCGAGCAGTACTTC	CASSSGTGRTEQYF
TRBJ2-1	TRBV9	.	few	TGTGCCAGCAGCCTTTGGGACAATGAGCAGTTCTTC	CASSLWDNEQFF
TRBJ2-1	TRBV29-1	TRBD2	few	TGCAGCGTAAGGACTAGCGGGAAAGGGGAGCAGTTCTTC	CSVRTSGKGEQFF
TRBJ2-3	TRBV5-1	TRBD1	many	TGCGCCAGCAGCTTGGCCCAGGGGGCGCCCCCAGATACGCAGTATTTT	CASSLAQGAPPDTQYF
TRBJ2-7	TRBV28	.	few	TGTGCCAGCAGCCCCCATCAGGGACCCTACGAGCAGTACTTC	CASSPHQGPYEQYF
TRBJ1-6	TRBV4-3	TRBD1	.	TGCGCCAGCAGCCAAGATTTCGGGACAGGGGGCCCTAATTCACCCCTCCACTTT	CASSQDFGTGGPNSPLHF
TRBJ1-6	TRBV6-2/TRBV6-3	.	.	TGTGCCAGCAGTTACTCGGGGGGAAGCCGCTCACCCCTCCACTTT	CASSYSGGSRSPLHF
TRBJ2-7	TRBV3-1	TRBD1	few	TGTGCCAGCAGCCAAGATTCGGACAGGGCGGAGCAGTACTTC	CASSQDSDRAEQYF
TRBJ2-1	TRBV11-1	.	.	TGTGCCAGCAGCTTAGAAGAGGGTTCCTACAATGAGCAGTTCTTC	CASSLEEGSYNEQFF
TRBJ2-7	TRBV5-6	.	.	TGTGCCAGCAGCGGTGACTACGAGCAGTACTTC	CASSGDYEQYF
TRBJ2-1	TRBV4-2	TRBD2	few	TGTGCCAGCAGCCAAGATGGCGGGGGGGCTTTCTCCTACAATGAGCAGTTCTTC	CASSQDGGGAFSYNEQFF
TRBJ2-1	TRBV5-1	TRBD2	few	TGCGCCAGCACCCCCGGTGGCGGGGGGGCGGCGGGTGAGCAGTTCTTC	CASTPGGGGAAGEQFF
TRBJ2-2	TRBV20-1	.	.	TGCAGTGTAAGGGCGCGGAACACCGGGGAGCTGTTTTTT	CSVRARNTGELFF
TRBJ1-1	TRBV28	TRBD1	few	TGTGCCAGCAGTTTCTGGGACAGGGCGGTAACTGAAGCTTTCTTT	CASSFWDRAVTEAFF
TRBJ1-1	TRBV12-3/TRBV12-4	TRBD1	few	TGTGCCAGCAGTTCTCCGGGACAGGGGGCTGAAGCTTTCTTT	CASSSPGQGAEAFF
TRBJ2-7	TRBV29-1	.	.	TGCAGCGTTGAAGTTCAGGGTGTCTACGAGCAGTACTTC	CSVEVQGVYEQYF
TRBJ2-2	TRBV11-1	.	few	TGTGCCAGCAGCCCGAGAGATCAGGGGAGGTACACCGGGGAGCTGTTTTTT	CASSPRDQGRYTGELFF
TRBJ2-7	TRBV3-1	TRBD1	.	TGTGCCAGCAGCCTAAGAATACGGACAGGACAAGAGGGCTACGAGCAGTACTTC	CASSLRIRTGQEGYEQYF
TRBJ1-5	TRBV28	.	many	TGTGCCAGCAGGGACAGACGGTTCAATCAGCCCCAGCATTTT	CASRDRRFNQPQHF
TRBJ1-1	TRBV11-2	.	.	TGTGCCAGCAGCTCCCTTTTTGTAACTGAAGCTTTCTTT	CASSSLFVTEAFF
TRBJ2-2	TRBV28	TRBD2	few	TGTGCCAGCAGAGCCTCTAGCGGGAGAGCCGGGGAGCTGTTTTTT	CASRASSGRAGELFF
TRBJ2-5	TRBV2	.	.	TGTGCCAGCAGTGAACTGGACAGCAAGACTCAAGAGACCCAGTACTTC	CASSELDSKTQETQYF
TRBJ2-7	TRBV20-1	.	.	TGCAGTGCTAGGTCAGTAGATGATTCCTACGAGCAGTACTTC	CSARSVDDSYEQYF
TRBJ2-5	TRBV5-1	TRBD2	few	TGCGCCAGCAGCCCTGGGACTAGCGTGGAGACCCAGTACTTC	CASSPGTSVETQYF
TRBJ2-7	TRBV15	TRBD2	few	TGTGCCACCAGCAGAGAGGGACTACTCTACGAGCAGTACTTC	CATSREGLLYEQYF
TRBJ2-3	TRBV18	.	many	TGTGCCAGCTCACCGTGGGAGGCAGATACGCAGTATTTT	CASSPWEADTQYF
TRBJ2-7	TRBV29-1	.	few	TGCAGCGTTGAAGGACAGGAAAACTCCTACGAGCAGTACTTC	CSVEGQENSYEQYF
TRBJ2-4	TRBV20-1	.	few	TGCAGTGCTCGAGAAGGGCAGAACATTCAGTACTTC	CSAREGQNIQYF
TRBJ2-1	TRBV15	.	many	TGTGCCACCAGCAGAGATAAAGGGCGTTACAATGAGCAGTTCTTC	CATSRDKGRYNEQFF